The 14 T cell receptor beta chains reported below all come from one sample, sequenced in a study of blood T cell repertoires in COVID-19. Produced via immunoSEQ multiplex PCR; TCRdb's table is partial and in-frame only. The table lists around 310,000 clones, roughly 88% of them singletons. The specimen was PBMCs or T cells enriched from blood (not recorded which). These receptors were obtained from a man aged 25-40 years who had recovered from COVID-19.

This chain uses TRBV6-5 with TRBJ1-5, with TRBD1 matching over 8 bases. Germline lookup yields CDR1 MNHEY and CDR2 SVGAGI. The length of the CDR3 is 14 residues. Germline trimming cut 6 bases from V and 6 bases from J; bases unmatched to any gene: 7. Here the CDR3 DNA reads TGTGCCAGCAGAGACAGGGGAATGGGTCAGCCCCAGCATTTT. It is translated as CASRDRGMGQPQHF.

This chain links TRBV3-1 (or the pseudogene TRBV3-2) with TRBJ2-1; tentative D call: TRBD1 (6 bases). Deletions cut 5 bases from V and 7 bases from J, with 12 bases between. The germline V gene has CDR1 LGHDT and CDR2 YNNKEL (reference sequence). The CDR3 is 13 residues long. The CDR3 loop reads CASSGGRGNEQFF. CDR3 sequence (DNA): TGTGCCAGCAGCGGGGGCCGCGGGAATGAGCAGTTCTTC.

This sequence joins TRBV6-7 and TRBJ1-1; 10 positions agree with TRBD1. TRBV6-7 is known as an ORF, though its function is uncertain. Trimming took 1 base from V and 3 from J; bases not matched to a gene: 2. There are 15 residues in the CDR3. Here the CDR3 reads CASSYWTGGDTEAFF. CDR3 in DNA: TGTGCCAGCAGTTACTGGACAGGGGGAGACACTGAAGCTTTCTTT.

The chain carries TRBV28 and TRBJ1-3, with D tentatively TRBD1 (6 bases). The germline V and J ends were trimmed by 5 bases and 1 base, with 12 bases remaining between them. The CDR3 contains 15 residues. Looked up from germline, CDR1 is MDHEN and CDR2 is SYDVKM. The CDR3 spells CASSTTGKSGNTIYF. The CDR3 DNA reads TGTGCCAGCAGTACTACAGGGAAGTCTGGAAACACCATATATTTT.

V gene TRBV18 combines with J gene TRBJ2-3, with 15 bases fitting TRBD2. J was trimmed by 4 bases and V by 5 bases; bases with no gene match: 7. In germline, CDR1 is KGHSH, CDR2 LQKENI. There are 17 residues in the CDR3. The DNA of the CDR3 is TGTGCCAGCTCAAACTTCCGGACTAGCGGGGGGGCAGATACGCAGTATTTT. Its translation is CASSNFRTSGGADTQYF. Full variable domain (rest looked up from reference TRBV18 and TRBJ2-3): NAGVMQNPRHLVRRRGQEARLRCSPMKGHSHVYWYRQLPEEGLKFMVYLQKENIIDESGMPKERFSAEFPKEGPSILRIQQVVRGDSAAYFCASSNFRTSGGADTQYFGPGTRLTVL.

This chain joins TRBV28 and TRBJ1-6; 7 bases fit TRBD1. Trimming cost V 1 base and J 8 bases; bases outside gene matches: 11. CDR1 and CDR2 from the germline V gene are MDHEN and SYDVKM. This CDR3 has 17 residues. The CDR3 DNA reads as TGTGCCAGCAGTTTATCCACCCGACAGGGACCCTATTCACCCCTCCACTTT. This encodes CASSLSTRQGPYSPLHF. Full variable domain (remainder filled in from reference TRBV28 and TRBJ1-6): DVKVTQSSRYLVKRTGEKVFLECVQDMDHENMFWYRQDPGLGLRLIYFSYDVKMKEKGDIPEGYSVSREKKERFSLILESASTNQTSMYLCASSLSTRQGPYSPLHFGNGTRLTVT.

The V gene is TRBV6-5, the J gene TRBJ2-7; a possible D gene is TRBD1 (8 bases). V was pared by 6 bases and J by 7 bases, with 13 bases between. Germline assignment: CDR1 MNHEY and CDR2 SVGAGI. CDR3 size: 12 residues. CDR3 DNA: TGTGCCAGCAGCCCACAGGGGGGGGAGCAGTACTTC. Residues: CASSPQGGEQYF.

This sequence joins TRBV5-4 and TRBJ2-1; 9 bases map to TRBD1. The V and J ends lost 4 bases and 6 bases, in that order; junction bases with no gene match: 2. Germline V gives CDR1 SGHNT, CDR2 YYREEE (reference sequence). The CDR3 extends over 13 amino acids. The chain's CDR3 is CASSLDRGNEQFF. CDR3 nucleotides: TGTGCCAGCAGCCTGGACAGGGGCAATGAGCAGTTCTTC.

DNA for the CDR3: TGTGCCAGTAGTCCGACTAGCGGCACAGATACGCAGTATTTT. Protein product: CASSPTSGTDTQYF. The rearrangement uses TRBV19 and TRBJ2-3; 8 bases agree with TRBD2. V gave up 5 bases and J gave up 1 base; unmatched junction bases: 2. The CDR3 length is 14 residues. CDR1 LNHDA and CDR2 SQIVND come from the germline V gene (reference sequence).

The V and J genes are TRBV6-9 and TRBJ1-5; maybe TRBD1 (6 bases). Germline V CDR1 and CDR2: MNHGY, SVAAGI. Trimming left V 6 bases short and J 3 bases short, with 15 bases between. This CDR3 is built from 15 residues. The CDR3 DNA reads as TGTGCCAGCAGCCTCCGGACAGCCTTCAATCAGCCCCAGCATTTT. It translates to CASSLRTAFNQPQHF.

The CDR3 spells CASSLSAVRHGYTF. The CDR3 bases are TGTGCCAGCAGCTTGTCTGCGGTTAGGCATGGCTACACCTTC. The chain employs TRBV7-8 and TRBJ1-2, with D hard to call. The V and J ends lost 3 bases and 6 bases respectively, with 14 bases between them. The CDR3 has 14 residues. Per the germline V gene, CDR1 is SGHVS and CDR2 is FQNEAQ. The full variable domain, with the rest looked up from reference TRBV7-8 and TRBJ1-2, is GAGVSQSPRYKVAKRGQDVALRCDPISGHVSLFWYQQALGQGPEFLTYFQNEAQLDKSGLPSDRFFAERPEGSVSTLKIQRTQQEDSAVYLCASSLSAVRHGYTFGSGTRLTVV.

This clone was seen just once. The chain uses TRBV6-5 and TRBJ2-7; D possibly corresponds to TRBD2 (6 bases). V gave up 5 bases and J gave up 1 base, with 15 bases separating them. CDR3 length: 15 amino acids. Germline V CDR1 and CDR2: MNHEY, SVGAGI. The CDR3 nucleotides read TGTGCCAGCAGTATCGGGGGACCTACGTCCTACGAGCAGTACTTC. Its protein product is CASSIGGPTSYEQYF.

J is TRBJ2-1 and V is TRBV5-4; TRBD1 agrees at 7 bases. With 5 bases clipped from V and 6 bases from J, the junction kept 8 bases outside the gene matches. This CDR3 has 14 residues. Germline assignment: CDR1 SGHNT and CDR2 YYREEE (reference sequence). In nucleotides, the CDR3 is TGTGCCAGCAGGGTAGACAGGGCAAGCAATGAGCAGTTCTTC. It yields the protein CASRVDRASNEQFF.

The V call is TRBV6-4, the J call TRBJ2-1; D is perhaps TRBD1 (5 bases). This CDR3 contains 16 residues. V was cut by 3 bases and J by 6 bases, with 18 bases left in between. The germline V gene encodes CDR1 MRHNA and CDR2 SNTAGT. CDR3 DNA: TGTGCCAGCAGTGAAATCAGGACAACGCTTCTCAATGAGCAGTTCTTC. It codes for CASSEIRTTLLNEQFF.